The 27 T cell receptor beta chains given below trace back to one sample, sequenced in a study of shared clonotypes between healthy human individuals. Some clones are missing from TCRdb's copy, which holds only in-frame ones; the method was immunoSEQ multiplex PCR. The sample includes roughly 500,000 clones, almost 97% seen only once; the top ten take approximately 0.06%. Sequenced: naive CD4+ T cells sorted from blood. The subset here: CD45RA+ positively selected. Source of these receptors: a woman in her twenties or thirties in good health.

Concerning this clone: The identical CDR3 is also encoded by other nucleotide sequences in the sample. The genes are TRBV5-1 and TRBJ2-7; TRBD1 matches at 8 bases. V shed 2 bases and J 1 base; nucleotides not matched to a gene: 5. This CDR3 is built from 15 residues. Germline CDR1 is SGHRS and CDR2 is YFSETQ. CDR3 protein: CASSLAGTGSYEQYF. The CDR3, as DNA: TGCGCCAGCAGCTTAGCCGGGACAGGTTCCTACGAGCAGTACTTC.

The chain employs TRBV28 and TRBJ1-2; D is unresolved. This CDR3 spans 16 amino acids. Germline-derived CDR1 and CDR2 are MDHEN and SYDVKM. The V and J ends lost 4 bases and 0 bases respectively, with 15 bases between them. The CDR3 bases are TGTGCCAGCAGTTCCGGAGGGAGTTGGACTAACTATGGCTACACCTTC. Its translation: CASSSGGSWTNYGYTF.

The gene calls are TRBV5-1 and TRBJ2-7; 11 bases map to TRBD2. Germline lookup yields CDR1 SGHRS and CDR2 YFSETQ. Trimming took 2 bases from V and 3 from J; bases not matched to a gene: 1. CDR3 length: 14 residues. Here the CDR3 reads CASSLTSGGYEQYF. In DNA form, the CDR3 reads TGCGCCAGCAGCTTAACTAGCGGGGGCTACGAGCAGTACTTC.

In regard to this clone: An end of the junction differs from the germline gene, which may be a read error. The chain employs TRBV28 and TRBJ2-1; D is unclear. Germline CDR1 reads MDHEN; CDR2 reads SYDVKM. CDR3 length: 12 residues. The CDR3 DNA sequence: TGTGCCACCGTAACCTCCCACAATGAGCAGTTCTTC. Its translation: CATVTSHNEQFF.

The V and J genes are TRBV6-5 and TRBJ2-7; D not certain. This CDR3 is 13 amino acids long. Germline CDR1 and CDR2: MNHEY and SVGAGI. The V and J ends lost 5 bases and 2 bases respectively, with 10 bases between them. CDR3 residues: CASSRRRAYEQYF. The CDR3 nucleotides are TGTGCCAGCAGTCGCCGGAGAGCCTACGAGCAGTACTTC.

The V call is TRBV6-1, the J call TRBJ2-7; D not certain. In germline, CDR1 is MNHNS, CDR2 SASEGT. The CDR3 runs 15 residues. V was cut by 2 bases and J by 2 bases, with 13 bases left in between. In DNA, the CDR3 is TGTGCCAGCAGTGAAAGGCAACAGCCACCCTACGAGCAGTACTTC. Translating gives CASSERQQPPYEQYF.

J is TRBJ2-7 and V is TRBV9, with a possible D match to TRBD2 (6 bases). CDR3 length equals 18 residues. CDR1 and CDR2 (germline): SGDLS, YYNGEE. Trimming removed 3 bases from V and 0 bases from J, with 22 bases in between. CDR3 loop: CASSARGGARGSSYEQYF. The CDR3 DNA reads as TGTGCCAGCAGCGCGAGGGGCGGGGCCCGGGGGAGCTCCTACGAGCAGTACTTC.

The chain couples TRBV28 to TRBJ2-2; D gene unclear. Germline V gene sequence: CDR1 MDHEN, CDR2 SYDVKM. CDR3 size: 13 residues. V gave up 5 bases and J gave up 2 bases, with 6 bases separating them. CDR3 nucleotide sequence: TGTGCCAGCAGTACTTACAACACCGGGGAGCTGTTTTTT. As protein: CASSTYNTGELFF. Using reference TRBV28 and TRBJ2-2 for the parts outside the CDR3, the full variable domain is DVKVTQSSRYLVKRTGEKVFLECVQDMDHENMFWYRQDPGLGLRLIYFSYDVKMKEKGDIPEGYSVSREKKERFSLILESASTNQTSMYLCASSTYNTGELFFGEGSRLTVL.

The J gene is TRBJ2-2, the V gene TRBV28; D is unresolved. This CDR3 comprises 13 residues. Trimming cost V 7 bases and J 1 base, with 7 bases left between them. Germline V gene sequence: CDR1 MDHEN, CDR2 SYDVKM. The CDR3 protein is CASNTENTGELFF. CDR3 sequence (DNA): TGTGCCAGCAACACAGAGAACACCGGGGAGCTGTTTTTT.

Turning to this clone: The same CDR3 is also encoded by other DNA sequences in this sample. The chain couples TRBV6-5 to TRBJ2-7, with 7 bases aligning to TRBD1. V was clipped by 6 bases and J by 4 bases; unmatched bases: 3. CDR1 and CDR2 from the germline V gene are MNHEY and SVGAGI. The length of the CDR3 is 12 residues. CDR3 sequence: CASRRQGYEQYF. In DNA form, the CDR3 reads TGTGCCAGCAGACGACAGGGATACGAGCAGTACTTC.

The chain recombines TRBV7-8 with TRBJ2-7, with no clear D. The CDR3 runs to 12 residues. CDR1 and CDR2 (germline): SGHVS, FQNEAQ. The ends were cut back, 5 bases at V and 4 bases at J, with 9 bases in the middle. CDR3 nucleotide sequence: TGTGCCAGCAGCGTTTCTGCGTACGAGCAGTACTTC. This gives the protein CASSVSAYEQYF.

The gene calls are TRBV7-9 and TRBJ2-3, with 9 bases fitting TRBD2. V lost 2 bases to trimming and J lost 3 bases; unmatched junction nucleotides: 12. In germline, CDR1 is SEHNR, CDR2 FQNEAQ (reference sequence). This CDR3 comprises 18 residues. The CDR3 region is CASSLSPPGLAKTDTQYF. The CDR3 coding sequence is TGTGCCAGCAGCTTAAGTCCCCCCGGACTAGCGAAAACAGATACGCAGTATTTT.

This clone appeared once. This rearrangement joins TRBV19 to TRBJ1-2; possible D gene TRBD1, 6 bases. Germline lookup yields CDR1 LNHDA and CDR2 SQIVND (reference sequence). The CDR3 runs 16 residues. V was clipped by 7 bases and J by 5 bases, with 23 bases between them. The CDR3 region is CASKRGAATPGYGYTF. In DNA, the CDR3 is TGTGCCAGTAAAAGGGGGGCCGCCACCCCCGGGTATGGCTACACCTTC.

The chain links TRBV10-3 to TRBJ2-5, with D perhaps TRBD2 (5 bases). The CDR3 has 13 residues. V lost 4 bases to trimming and J lost 3 bases, with 9 bases between them. Germline-derived CDR1 and CDR2 are ENHRY and SYGVKD. In DNA form, the CDR3 reads TGTGCCATCAGTGGGACTCCCGAAGAGACCCAGTACTTC. This codes for CAISGTPEETQYF.

The chain couples TRBV14 to TRBJ2-2, with D possibly being TRBD2 (6 bases). The germline V and J ends were trimmed by 2 bases and 4 bases, with 11 bases remaining between them. Germline lookup yields CDR1 SGHDN and CDR2 FVKESK. The CDR3 loop spans 15 amino acids. The CDR3 DNA is TGTGCCAGCAGCCAACTCAGCGGGCCCACCGGGGAGCTGTTTTTT. Residues: CASSQLSGPTGELFF.

The chain uses TRBV4-2 and TRBJ1-3; D perhaps matches TRBD1 (5 bases). V lost 0 bases and J 5 bases, leaving 14 bases between the germline ends. From germline, CDR1 is LGHNA and CDR2 YNFKEQ. This CDR3 contains 16 residues. The CDR3 DNA sequence: TGTGCCAGCAGCCAAGAGACCGCGACGGGGCGAAACACCATATATTTT. This sequence encodes CASSQETATGRNTIYF.

The sample holds a few counts of this clone. This chain uses TRBV6-5 with TRBJ2-2; D is unclear. Trimming pared 0 bases from V and 0 bases from J, leaving 8 bases between. The CDR3 length is 16 residues. Germline lookup yields CDR1 MNHEY and CDR2 SVGAGI. The CDR3 DNA follows: TGTGCCAGCAGTTACTCGAGGCGGACGAACACCGGGGAGCTGTTTTTT. Protein: CASSYSRRTNTGELFF.

The chain uses TRBV6-1 and TRBJ2-7; possible D gene TRBD2, 6 bases. Trimming cost V 6 bases and J 0 bases, with 9 bases left between them. Germline V gene data show CDR1 as MNHNS and CDR2 as SASEGT. CDR3 size: 13 residues. For the CDR3, the DNA is TGTGCCAGCAGGGGAGGCAGCTCCTACGAGCAGTACTTC. Amino acids: CASRGGSSYEQYF.

This clone was picked up one time. V and J are TRBV11-1 and TRBJ1-1, with D unclear. Looked up from germline, CDR1 is SGHAT and CDR2 is FQDESV (reference sequence). The CDR3 sequence is 12 residues long. V lost 3 bases and J lost 1, with 3 bases in between. CDR3 bases: TGTGCCAGCAGCTTCTGGAACACTGAAGCTTTCTTT. The encoded protein is CASSFWNTEAFF.

The rearrangement links TRBV4-1 to TRBJ2-5, with D unresolved. V gave up 4 bases and J gave up 0 bases, with 15 bases separating them. Looked up from germline, CDR1 is MGHRA and CDR2 is YSYEKL. The length of the CDR3 is 16 residues. The CDR3 nucleotides read TGCGCCAGCAGCCGAACGGGTATTATCAACCAAGAGACCCAGTACTTC. Protein: CASSRTGIINQETQYF.

The J gene is TRBJ1-5, the V gene TRBV13; a weak D match, TRBD1 (6 bases). The CDR3 length is 20 residues. CDR1 is PRHDT, CDR2 FYEKMQ, per germline (reference sequence). V lost 2 bases and J 1 base, leaving 24 bases between the germline ends. This CDR3 is CASSLFWDKATSRSNQPQHF. The CDR3 DNA reads TGTGCCAGCAGCTTATTTTGGGACAAGGCCACCTCACGGAGCAATCAGCCCCAGCATTTT.

In its sample, this clone was seen once. This sequence joins TRBV18 and TRBJ1-2, with D uncertain. V was pared by 1 base and J by 3 bases, with 6 bases between. CDR3 length equals 13 residues. Germline V gene sequence: CDR1 KGHSH, CDR2 LQKENI. The CDR3 coding sequence is TGTGCCAGCTCACCACTGACGGACTATGGCTACACCTTC. Translated, it gives CASSPLTDYGYTF.

The chain combines TRBV19 with TRBJ2-5; 7 positions agree with TRBD1. The J call is uncertain, as TRBJ2-7 better fits the DNA end. Germline loops: CDR1 LNHDA, CDR2 SQIVND (reference sequence). This CDR3 spans 14 amino acids. CDR3 nucleotides: TGTGCCAGTAGTATATCCAGGGGGTCCTACGAGCAGTACTTC. Its translation is CASSISRGSYEQYF.

This rearrangement joins TRBV7-3 to TRBJ1-1; D ambiguous. Germline CDR1 is SGHTA and CDR2 is FQGTGA. V was trimmed by 5 bases and J by 1 base, leaving 8 bases between them. The CDR3 is 13 amino acids. CDR3 DNA: TGTGCCAGCAGCGATTACAGGAACACTGAAGCTTTCTTT. Translated, it gives CASSDYRNTEAFF.

CDR3 nucleotide sequence: TGTGCCAGCAGGGTCAGCTACGAGCAGTACTTC. Translating gives CASRVSYEQYF. This sequence joins TRBV6-5 and TRBJ2-7, with unresolved D. CDR1 and CDR2 from the germline V gene are MNHEY and SVGAGI. The germline V and J ends were trimmed by 6 bases and 3 bases, with 6 bases remaining between them. This CDR3 spans 11 amino acids.

This chain connects TRBV19 to TRBJ1-4; 7 bases fit TRBD1. J gave up 8 bases and V 5 bases, and 17 bases lay outside the gene matches. Germline-derived CDR1 and CDR2 are LNHDA and SQIVND (reference sequence). This CDR3 comprises 17 residues. DNA for the CDR3: TGTGCCAGTAGTCCTCAAACTGAGACAGGGCCTCGGGAAAAACTGTTTTTT. Protein sequence: CASSPQTETGPREKLFF.

The V call is TRBV5-5, the J call TRBJ1-2, with D unclear. The CDR3 has 14 residues. The germline gives CDR1 SGHKS, CDR2 YYEKEE (reference sequence). Trimming removed 6 bases at V and 0 bases at J, with 12 bases between. CDR3 protein: CASNPESSNYGYTF. CDR3 in DNA: TGTGCCAGCAACCCGGAGTCCTCTAACTATGGCTACACCTTC. Full variable domain (missing parts from reference TRBV5-5 and TRBJ1-2): DAGVTQSPTHLIKTRGQQVTLRCSPISGHKSVSWYQQVLGQGPQFIFQYYEKEERGRGNFPDRFSARQFPNYSSELNVNALLLGDSALYLCASNPESSNYGYTFGSGTRLTVV.